The 8 T cell receptor beta chains reported below all come from one sample, sequenced in a study of blood T cell repertoires in COVID-19. Profiling relied on immunoSEQ multiplex PCR, and the TCRdb table lists in-frame clones only, not all of them. Of around 250,000 clones in the sample, around 89% were seen once. The source material was PBMCs or T cells enriched from blood (not recorded which). The receptor source for this set is a woman younger than 45 with acute COVID-19.

The gene calls are TRBV29-1 and TRBJ2-1; 7 nucleotides match TRBD2. The CDR3 extends over 14 amino acids. Germline V lookup: CDR1 SQVTM, CDR2 ANQGSEA. V was clipped by 4 bases and J by 6 bases; unmatched bases: 9. CDR3 region: CSVARLAAVNEQFF. CDR3 bases: TGCAGCGTTGCTCGGCTAGCGGCGGTCAATGAGCAGTTCTTC.

This clone was seen only a few times. The chain links TRBV5-6 to TRBJ2-7; 9 bases fit TRBD2. Germline CDR1 and CDR2: SGHDT and YYEEEE. V shed 1 base, J shed 7 bases, and the junction held 9 bases outside the gene matches. CDR3 length: 15 amino acids. The CDR3 protein is CASSLYTSGRLEQYF. The CDR3 bases are TGTGCCAGCAGCTTGTATACTAGCGGGCGGCTGGAGCAGTACTTC.

The rearrangement joins TRBV7-3 to TRBJ2-3; TRBD2 matches at 8 bases. The CDR3 length is 16 residues. With 5 bases clipped from V and 7 bases from J, the junction kept 14 bases outside the gene matches. Germline V gene lookup returns CDR1 SGHTA and CDR2 FQGTGA. The CDR3 sequence: CASSPGGAGGGYTQYF. The CDR3, as DNA: TGTGCCAGCAGCCCCGGTGGGGCGGGAGGCGGTTATACGCAGTATTTT.

The chain is built from TRBV18 and TRBJ2-3; 10 nucleotides agree with TRBD2. Germline trimming cut 4 bases from V and 2 bases from J; bases unmatched to any gene: 9. The CDR3 has 17 amino acids. CDR1 is KGHSH, CDR2 LQKENI, per germline. In DNA form, the CDR3 reads TGTGCCAGCTCACGCAAAGGACTAGCGGCCCCCACAGATACGCAGTATTTT. It codes for CASSRKGLAAPTDTQYF.

This clone was observed once. V gene TRBV7-2 combines with J gene TRBJ2-7, with D possibly matching TRBD2 (7 bases). V lost 5 bases, J lost 1 base, and 12 bases lay in between. The CDR3 sequence is 14 residues long. Germline loops: CDR1 SGHTA, CDR2 FQGNSA. The CDR3 loop reads CASSKGGNSYEQYF. DNA of the CDR3: TGTGCCAGCAGCAAGGGGGGGAATTCCTACGAGCAGTACTTC.

The chain uses TRBV18 and TRBJ1-1; D remains ambiguous. V dropped 11 bases and J dropped 1 base, with 11 bases sitting between them. Germline V gene lookup returns CDR1 KGHSH and CDR2 LQKENI. The CDR3 is 12 residues long. The CDR3 DNA sequence: TGTGCCTGGAGAGGGCCGAACACTGAAGCTTTCTTT. It encodes CAWRGPNTEAFF. The complete variable domain, with remaining parts taken from reference TRBV18 and TRBJ1-1, reads NAGVMQNPRHLVRRRGQEARLRCSPMKGHSHVYWYRQLPEEGLKFMVYLQKENIIDESGMPKERFSAEFPKEGPSILRIQQVVRGDSAAYFCAWRGPNTEAFFGQGTRLTVV.

The chain joins TRBV29-1 to TRBJ2-7, with 7 bases fitting TRBD1. This CDR3 has 12 amino acids. In germline, CDR1 is SQVTM, CDR2 ANQGSEA. Losses at the gene ends were 6 bases for V and 3 bases for J; bases not matched to a gene: 5. The CDR3 loop reads CSVTGFSYEQYF. The CDR3 nucleotides read TGCAGCGTGACAGGGTTTAGCTACGAGCAGTACTTC.

The CDR3 reads CSEFVRGEQYF. DNA for the CDR3: TGCAGTGAATTCGTTAGGGGGGAGCAGTACTTC. The chain couples TRBV20-1 to TRBJ2-7; tentative D call: TRBD1 (6 bases). Germline loops: CDR1 DFQATT, CDR2 SNEGSKA (reference sequence). Trimming pared 7 bases from V and 7 bases from J, leaving 14 bases between. CDR3 length equals 11 residues.